This entry concerns a single T cell receptor beta chain. Its cognate antigen has yet to be identified. It has no much larger one-base neighbor in the sample; base qualities were not kept. Systemically healthy Caucasian individuals from Russia, around 39 in total and aged roughly 6 to 100 years, were included as donors. Ten milliliters of peripheral blood were drawn from each donor into EDTA-treated Vacutainer tubes. PBMCs were isolated by Ficoll-Paque density-gradient centrifugation, with at least 6 million obtained per sample. Trizol reagent was used to extract total RNA from PBMCs, with at least 5.5 micrograms per sample. The percentages of naive CD45RAhigh/CD27high T cells were determined by flow cytometry on a PBMC aliquot from every donor. This entry is derived from a study of blood T cells in healthy people across ages (dated by TCRdb to about 2015). Regarding the complete study: In model experiments, roughly one uniquely barcoded TCR beta cDNA molecule per two T cells was captured by template switching. Donors were grouped into four age groups: young (average roughly 17 years), middle-aged (over 35), aged (approximately 67) and long-lived (approximately 75). To avoid experimental bias, donors of different ages were randomly spread across the sequencing lanes. The study analyzed two additional independent replicas of 1 million unique cDNA reads from the same blood draw for two donors, one aged 18 to 30 and one aged 80 or older. To track age-related changes in TCR beta repertoire diversity, the study relied on deep sequencing normalized with unique cDNA molecular identifiers. Results the study describes overall, beyond this receptor: Total diversity estimates from one million sequenced T cells were considered lower bounds and underestimates. Because the CMV infection status of the donors was unknown, age-related changes in expanded clonotypes may potentially have been confounded. Because profiling used bulk unsorted PBMCs, naive and antigen-experienced compartments could not be compared conclusively. There was a strong correlation between observed TCR beta diversity and the percentage of naive T cells measured by flow cytometry. The long-lived group showed more naive CD4+ T cells, fewer expanded clones and increased TCR diversity than the aged group, suggesting age selection. As age increased, observed TCR beta diversity per million T cells dropped in a roughly linear way, and a significant reduction was already evident by age 40.

The library was produced with 5' RACE. Sequencing was carried out with an Illumina HiSeq 2500. A second roughly 7 to 11 cycle PCR used a sample-barcoded 5' primer and a J-beta primer mix. Each TCR beta cDNA molecule received a unique molecular identifier from a template-switch 5' adaptor carrying 12 random nucleotides. At least 3 million CDR3-containing paired-end reads were obtained from each sample. First-strand cDNA synthesis was performed from all RNA using the Mint cDNA synthesis kit, with priming by a TRBC-specific oligonucleotide. Following uracil-DNA glycosylase treatment, all cDNA underwent a first 18-cycle PCR with the universal primers M1SS and BC2_uni_R. From the authors' description of their analysis: For normalization, 1 million high-quality reads were randomly selected from each sample, with every read carrying a distinct molecular identifier. Reads with shared molecular identifiers were discarded instead of being binned into consensus sequences. CDR3 identification, clonotype clustering and error correction used MiTCR with a Q25 quality threshold and the strictest error-elimination algorithm. A nonparametric unseen species model with Euler transformation was used to estimate a lower bound on total TCR beta diversity. The raw public data were reprocessed by TCRdb itself: fastp quality trimming at Q25, MiXCR clonotype calling, in-frame beta chains only. All rows with the same CDR3 protein become a single entry with the most common DNA and genes. These V and J calls derive from TCRdb rather than the authors' analysis. The sample contains some 1.5 million distinct CDR3 sequences, under 30% of them found a single time. The top ten clonotypes cover about 8% of the sample.

This receptor was identified in a woman under 40 in good health. The sample consisted of blood.

The sequenced DNA is TGTGCCATCAGTGATGACAGGGGCTCAACTAATGAAAAACTGTTTTTT. This encodes CAISDDRGSTNEKLFF. Rearrangement joined TRBV10-3 to TRBJ1-4, with 8 middle bases fitting TRBD1. CDR1 is given as ENHRY and CDR2 as SYGVKD, both from the germline V gene. Trimmed from V: 3 bases; trimmed from J: 0 bases; junction bases lacking a gene match: 3. The CDR3 has 16 amino acids, counting the end cysteine and phenylalanine. CDR3 DNA is the only sequence kept; it has 48 bases, read in frame from the first base.